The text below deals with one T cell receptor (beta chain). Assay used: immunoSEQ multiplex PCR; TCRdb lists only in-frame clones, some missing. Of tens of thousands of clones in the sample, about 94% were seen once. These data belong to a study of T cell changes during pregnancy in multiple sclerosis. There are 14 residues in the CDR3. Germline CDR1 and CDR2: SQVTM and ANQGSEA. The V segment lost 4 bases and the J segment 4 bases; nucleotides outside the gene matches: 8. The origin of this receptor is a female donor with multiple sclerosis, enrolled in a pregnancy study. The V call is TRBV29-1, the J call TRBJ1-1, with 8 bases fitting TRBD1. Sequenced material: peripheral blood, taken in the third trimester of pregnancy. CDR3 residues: CSVADRAWGTEAFF. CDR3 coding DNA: TGCAGCGTTGCGGACAGGGCGTGGGGCACTGAAGCTTTCTTT.